This T cell receptor (beta chain) was observed in a study of glioma-infiltrating T cells. Broader study findings: Tissue-blood divergence was below expectation in non-neoplastic patients, above in gliomas.

Amplification of TCR alpha and beta CDR3 regions from RNA used iRepertoire nested multiplex PCR. For one-step reverse transcription and amplification, about 90-400 ng of tissue mRNA or PBMC total RNA was used. TCRdb called the multiplex PCR reads again in MiXCR, with one record for every CDR3 protein. The sample yields roughly 100,000 distinct CDR3 sequences, around 29% seen once. This clonotype was seen more than once but under ten times. Its antigen remains unidentified. Trimming took off 4 bases at V and 7 bases at J, with 17 bases between the two ends. Germline-derived CDR1 and CDR2 are LNHDA and SQIVND (reference sequence). The CDR3 loop spans 16 amino acids.

This receptor was obtained from a human donor with low-grade glioma or glioblastoma, undergoing nonglioma brain surgery, or in good health (not recorded which). The chain links TRBV19 to TRBJ1-6, with D perhaps TRBD1 (5 bases). The sequenced sample was glioma tissue, nonneoplastic brain tissue, or PBMCs (not recorded which). CDR3 sequence: CASSTTWDLLNSPLHF. The CDR3 DNA is TGTGCCAGTAGTACAACCTGGGACCTTCTCAATTCACCCCTCCACTTT.